The sequence of this T cell receptor (beta chain) was determined in a study of blood T cell repertoires in COVID-19. Across the whole study: COVID-19 samples, acute and convalescent, were from the United States, Italy and Spain.

The CDR3 length is 13 residues. Germline V gene lookup returns CDR1 SGHRS and CDR2 YFSETQ. The ends were cut back, 4 bases at V and 4 bases at J, with 8 bases in the middle. The data were produced by immunoSEQ multiplex PCR, yet TCRdb's version contains in-frame clones alone and is incomplete. The sample yields about 200,000 clones, roughly 80% seen once. Sequencing used PBMCs or T cells enriched from blood (not recorded which). The sequence was collected from a man aged 35 to 55 who had recovered from COVID-19. J is TRBJ2-2 and V is TRBV5-1; perhaps TRBD1 as D (5 bases). The CDR3 nucleotides read TGCGCCAGCAGCGGGCAGGGCACCGGGGAGCTGTTTTTT. Translated: CASSGQGTGELFF.